The rows below give T cell receptor beta chains drawn from one sample of a study of T cell responses to AZD1222 COVID-19 vaccine. Only in-frame clones appear in the TCRdb table, and some are missing; sequencing was by immunoSEQ multiplex PCR. Among roughly 100,000 clones, about 86% were seen once, and the ten largest hold roughly 1.4%. Sequenced material: peripheral blood, taken on day 0 of AZD1222 vaccination. The receptors come from an adult in good health. Both conserved end residues are part of each CDR3. D genes are given only for firm matches. Clone size is shown for a subset of rows, as once, few, many or a class of expanded clone.

clone_size j_call d_call v_call cdr3_nt cdr3_aa
NA TRBJ1-2 NA TRBV6-5 TGTGCCAGCAGCGGACAGAACTATGGCTACACCTTC CASSGQNYGYTF
NA TRBJ1-2 TRBD1 TRBV28 TGTGCCAGCAGTCCTCCGGGACAGGGAGGCTGGGGCTACACCTTC CASSPPGQGGWGYTF
NA TRBJ1-1 NA TRBV2 TGTGCCAGCAGAGGGGGGTTGAACACTGAAGCTTTCTTT CASRGGLNTEAFF
NA TRBJ1-2 NA TRBV7-8 TGTGCCAGCAGCTTAGGACGGGGGCCATACTATGGCTACACCTTC CASSLGRGPYYGYTF
NA TRBJ1-1 NA TRBV7-2 TGTGCCAGCAGCGAACAGCCCAACACTGAAGCTTTCTTT CASSEQPNTEAFF
NA TRBJ2-2 TRBD1 TRBV7-2 TGTGCCAGCAGTTATAGATATGACAGGGGGCAGACCGGGGAGCTGTTTTTT CASSYRYDRGQTGELFF
NA TRBJ1-2 TRBD1 TRBV28 TGTGCCAGCAGTTTGGGACAGTATGGCTACACCTTC CASSLGQYGYTF
few TRBJ2-1 TRBD2 TRBV11-2 TGTGCCAGCAGCTTGGCTAGCGGGACGTACAATGAGCAGTTCTTC CASSLASGTYNEQFF
NA TRBJ2-2 NA TRBV25-1 TGTGCCAGCACTGACCACCCGGGGGGGGAGCTGTTTTTT CASTDHPGGELFF
NA TRBJ1-4 NA TRBV27 TGTGCCAGCAGTTCGTTCACACCAACTAATGAAAAACTGTTTTTT CASSSFTPTNEKLFF
NA TRBJ1-1 NA TRBV7-9 TGTGCCAGCAGCTTATGGGGGAACACTGAAGCTTTCTTT CASSLWGNTEAFF
NA TRBJ2-1 NA TRBV27 TGTGCCAGCAGATCCCTCGACGGCAATGAGCAGTTCTTC CASRSLDGNEQFF
NA TRBJ2-1 TRBD2 TRBV7-9 TGTGCCAGCAGCTTTTGGGCGGGAGTAATTTCAAATGAGCAGTTCTTC CASSFWAGVISNEQFF
NA TRBJ2-5 TRBD1 TRBV27 TGTGCCAGCAGACGGGACAGTGGAGAAGAGACCCAGTACTTC CASRRDSGEETQYF
few TRBJ1-5 NA TRBV6-1 TGTGCCAGCAGTGAATCGCATCCTAGACCTAGCAATCAGCCCCAGCATTTT CASSESHPRPSNQPQHF
NA TRBJ2-1 NA TRBV11-3 TGTGCCAGCAGCACCAGCCGGGTAGGGAATGAGCAGTTCTTC CASSTSRVGNEQFF
NA TRBJ2-7 NA TRBV21-1 TGTGCCAGCAGCAAAAGACTAGCATCCTACGAGCAGTACTTC CASSKRLASYEQYF
NA TRBJ1-2 TRBD1 TRBV28 TGTGCCAGCAGTATTCGGACAGGGAACTATGGCTACACCTTC CASSIRTGNYGYTF
NA TRBJ2-2 NA TRBV27 TGTGCCAGCAGTCTCTCCTTGAACACCGGGGAGCTGTTTTTT CASSLSLNTGELFF
NA TRBJ2-3 TRBD2 TRBV7-3 TGTGCCAGCAGCTCCGGGACTAGCGGTCGCACAGATACGCAGTATTTT CASSSGTSGRTDTQYF